What follows are 28 T cell receptor beta chains derived from one specimen sequenced in a study of cytotoxic CD8 clonotypes in ibrutinib-treated CLL. The data were produced by immunoSEQ multiplex PCR, yet TCRdb's version contains in-frame clones alone and is incomplete. The profile shows 160,000 or so clones, under 85% of them singletons. This material consisted of PBMCs, taken after 24 months of ibrutinib treatment. Receptors were obtained from a human donor with chronic lymphocytic leukemia.

The genes are TRBV28 and TRBJ1-1, with TRBD1 as a possible D gene (6 bases). The CDR3 covers 15 residues. V lost 6 bases and J 1 base, leaving 15 bases between the germline ends. From germline, CDR1 is MDHEN and CDR2 SYDVKM. CDR3: CASSSSEGGNTEAFF. For the CDR3, the DNA is TGTGCCAGCAGCTCGTCGGAGGGGGGGAACACTGAAGCTTTCTTT. Combining the CDR3 with reference TRBV28 and TRBJ1-1 gives the whole variable domain DVKVTQSSRYLVKRTGEKVFLECVQDMDHENMFWYRQDPGLGLRLIYFSYDVKMKEKGDIPEGYSVSREKKERFSLILESASTNQTSMYLCASSSSEGGNTEAFFGQGTRLTVV.

This chain links TRBV9 with TRBJ2-3, with D perhaps TRBD1 or TRBD2 (5 bases each). This CDR3 comprises 15 residues. With 2 bases removed from V and 5 bases from J, the gap between germline ends came to 15 bases. Germline V lookup: CDR1 SGDLS, CDR2 YYNGEE. CDR3 DNA sequence: TGTGCCAGCAGCGTTACCGGGGCGAGAGGAGATACGCAGTATTTT. This translates into CASSVTGARGDTQYF.

The chain recombines TRBV7-2 with TRBJ2-5, with D maybe TRBD1 (5 bases). Trimming shortened V by 5 bases and J by 0 bases, and 22 bases separated the two germline ends. This CDR3 spans 18 amino acids. Germline loops: CDR1 SGHTA, CDR2 FQGNSA. The CDR3 here is CASSLTSRIGAYQETQYF. The CDR3 DNA reads as TGTGCCAGCAGCCTAACATCCCGAATTGGGGCGTACCAAGAGACCCAGTACTTC.

The chain has TRBV27 and TRBJ2-7; D is perhaps TRBD2 (5 bases). With 5 bases removed from V and 0 bases from J, the gap between germline ends came to 14 bases. In germline, CDR1 is MNHEY, CDR2 SMNVEV (reference sequence). This CDR3 contains 15 residues. The CDR3 nucleotides are TGTGCCAGCAGTCCCGGAGTAGCGAACTCCTACGAGCAGTACTTC. The encoded protein is CASSPGVANSYEQYF.

This sequence joins TRBV11-2 and TRBJ2-7; 8 bases line up with TRBD2. CDR3 length: 15 amino acids. V was clipped by 3 bases and J by 2 bases; unmatched bases: 6. Germline values: CDR1 SGHAT, CDR2 FQNNGV. The CDR3: CASSFMLAGPYEQYF. DNA for the CDR3: TGTGCCAGCAGCTTTATGCTAGCGGGCCCCTACGAGCAGTACTTC.

This clone was seen a single time. The V and J genes are TRBV5-1 and TRBJ1-6; 9 bases match TRBD1. The junction had 2 bases not matched to a gene; V was cut back by 4 bases and J by 3 bases. This CDR3 has 15 residues. CDR1 is SGHRS and CDR2 is YFSETQ in the germline V gene. CDR3 residues: CASSPGQGYNSPLHF. DNA for the CDR3: TGCGCCAGCAGCCCGGGACAGGGCTATAATTCACCCCTCCACTTT.

V and J are TRBV5-1 and TRBJ2-3; D unresolved. The CDR3 is 13 amino acids. CDR1 is SGHRS and CDR2 is YFSETQ in the germline V gene. The V gene lost 0 bases and the J gene lost 5 bases, with 7 bases spanning the gap. CDR3 loop: CASSLGSEDTQYF. The DNA for the CDR3 is TGCGCCAGCAGCTTGGGCTCGGAAGATACGCAGTATTTT.

This clone was seen a few times. The V and J genes are TRBV2 and TRBJ1-4; no clear D gene. The length of the CDR3 is 14 residues. CDR1 is SNHLY, CDR2 FYNNEI, per germline. V was clipped by 8 bases and J by 5 bases, with 15 bases between them. The CDR3 bases are TGTGCCAGCTCCGGGCAGACAAACAATGAAAAACTGTTTTTT. Its translation: CASSGQTNNEKLFF.

The chain carries TRBV6-5 and TRBJ2-7; D is undetermined. The CDR3 has 12 amino acids. Germline lookup yields CDR1 MNHEY and CDR2 SVGAGI. The ends were cut back, 7 bases at V and 5 bases at J, with 12 bases in the middle. The CDR3 here is CASNTLNNEQYF. The CDR3 nucleotides are TGTGCCAGCAATACTCTCAATAACGAGCAGTACTTC.

The chain combines TRBV9 with TRBJ1-2, with D possibly being TRBD1 (5 bases). The CDR3 has 13 amino acids. Germline V gives CDR1 SGDLS, CDR2 YYNGEE. Trimming left V 7 bases short and J 4 bases short, with 14 bases between. The CDR3 DNA sequence: TGTGCCAGCGGGGGTTCGGCGGGCTATGGCTACACCTTC. Translating it yields CASGGSAGYGYTF.

The chain is built from TRBV18 and TRBJ2-7; no definite D call. Germline CDR1 KGHSH, CDR2 LQKENI. Trimming stripped 2 bases from V and 1 base from J, with 6 bases between. The CDR3 extends over 13 amino acids. The CDR3: CASSPAASYEQYF. CDR3 DNA: TGTGCCAGCTCACCAGCGGCATCCTACGAGCAGTACTTC.

The V and J genes are TRBV13 and TRBJ1-2, with D unclear. Trimming removed 1 base from V and 3 bases from J, with 12 bases in between. This CDR3 region has 15 residues. Germline V gene sequence: CDR1 PRHDT, CDR2 FYEKMQ (reference sequence). The CDR3 is CASSLAKGSHYGYTF. CDR3 DNA sequence: TGTGCCAGCAGCTTAGCAAAGGGCAGCCACTATGGCTACACCTTC.

This rearrangement joins TRBV6-6 to TRBJ2-5; 7 bases align to TRBD1. This CDR3 region has 15 residues. Trimming at V came to 4 bases and at J to 6 bases, leaving 11 bases not matched to a gene. Germline V gene sequence: CDR1 MNHNY, CDR2 SVGAGI (reference sequence). CDR3 in amino acids: CASSSDRVGVKTQYF. The DNA for the CDR3 is TGTGCCAGCAGTTCTGACAGGGTGGGGGTAAAGACCCAGTACTTC.

CDR3 nucleotide sequence: TGCGCCAGCAGCCAAGATCGAAGGGGTACCTACGAGCAGTACTTC. The encoded protein is CASSQDRRGTYEQYF. This chain links TRBV4-3 with TRBJ2-7; D possibly corresponds to TRBD1 (5 bases). In germline, CDR1 is LGHNA, CDR2 YSLEER. The CDR3 sequence is 15 residues long. V was trimmed by 0 bases and J by 2 bases, leaving 11 bases between them.

This sequence joins TRBV9 and TRBJ2-1, with 7 positions matching TRBD1. CDR1 is SGDLS, CDR2 YYNGEE, per germline. The ends lost 0 bases at V and 4 bases at J; junction bases unmatched: 10. CDR3 length: 17 residues. The CDR3 coding sequence is TGTGCCAGCAGCGTAGTGGGACAGCTACCAACATACAATGAGCAGTTCTTC. Translation gives CASSVVGQLPTYNEQFF.

V and J are TRBV7-9 and TRBJ1-4; the D gene is possibly TRBD1 (6 bases). This CDR3 comprises 16 residues. V lost 2 bases, J lost 4 bases, and 14 bases lay in between. The germline V gene has CDR1 SEHNR and CDR2 FQNEAQ (reference sequence). In DNA, the CDR3 is TGTGCCAGCAGCTTAAGCAGGGGCATTATTAATGAAAAACTGTTTTTT. Protein sequence: CASSLSRGIINEKLFF. Looking up the rest from reference TRBV7-9 and TRBJ1-4 gives the full variable domain: DTGVSQNPRHKITKRGQNVTFRCDPISEHNRLYWYRQTLGQGPEFLTYFQNEAQLEKSRLLSDRFSAERPKGSFSTLEIQRTEQGDSAMYLCASSLSRGIINEKLFFGSGTQLSVL.

The V and J genes are TRBV5-1 and TRBJ1-3, with TRBD1 identical over 7 bases. Germline V gene lookup returns CDR1 SGHRS and CDR2 YFSETQ. The CDR3 runs 15 residues. With 3 bases clipped from V and 1 base from J, the junction kept 4 bases outside the gene matches. The CDR3 region is CASSSTGSSGNTIYF. CDR3 DNA: TGCGCCAGCAGCTCGACAGGGAGTTCTGGAAACACCATATATTTT.

Here the CDR3 reads CASSGQGRNYGYTF. As DNA, the CDR3 is TGTGCCAGTAGTGGACAGGGAAGAAACTATGGCTACACCTTC. The V gene is TRBV19, the J gene TRBJ1-2; TRBD1 matches at 8 bases. The J segment lost 2 bases and the V segment lost 5 bases, leaving 4 bases of the junction unmatched. Looked up from germline, CDR1 is LNHDA and CDR2 is SQIVND (reference sequence). The CDR3 is made up of 14 amino acids.

The chain employs TRBV7-8 and TRBJ1-2; tentatively, D is TRBD1 (6 bases). Germline V gives CDR1 SGHVS, CDR2 FQNEAQ. Trimming pared 5 bases from V and 8 bases from J, leaving 18 bases between. This CDR3 region has 14 residues. The CDR3 DNA follows: TGTGCCAGCAGCCCCAACCGACAGGCTCCCGGCTACACCTTC. As protein: CASSPNRQAPGYTF.

This clone has just a few counts. The chain combines TRBV5-6 with TRBJ1-5; D may be TRBD1 (5 bases). The CDR3 runs to 15 residues. The germline V gene has CDR1 SGHDT and CDR2 YYEEEE. V lost 4 bases, J lost 1 base, and 12 bases lay in between. The CDR3 protein is CASSPGTGSNQPQHF. CDR3 DNA: TGTGCCAGCAGCCCCGGGACGGGGAGCAATCAGCCCCAGCATTTT.

This clone showed up just once. The chain uses TRBV5-1 and TRBJ1-1, with TRBD1 matching 7 bases. CDR3 length: 15 residues. Looked up from germline, CDR1 is SGHRS and CDR2 is YFSETQ. With V trimmed by 4 bases and J by 0 bases, 6 bases remained unmatched. The CDR3 loop reads CASSGTGALNTEAFF. For the CDR3, the DNA is TGCGCCAGCAGCGGCACAGGGGCCCTGAACACTGAAGCTTTCTTT.

The chain has TRBV6-1 and TRBJ2-3, with 8 bases that match TRBD2. Germline values: CDR1 MNHNS, CDR2 SASEGT. V lost 8 bases, J lost 0 bases, and 4 bases stayed unmatched. The CDR3 has 14 residues. In DNA form, the CDR3 reads TGTGCCAGCCGGCGGGGGGAGAGCACAGATACGCAGTATTTT. Encoded protein: CASRRGESTDTQYF.

CDR3 coding DNA: TGTGCCATCAGCTCCTCGGGGGGAGGTGATACGCAGTATTTT. Translating it yields CAISSSGGGDTQYF. The V call is TRBV10-3, the J call TRBJ2-3; 7 positions match TRBD2. There are 14 residues in the CDR3. The V gene end was trimmed by 6 bases and the J gene end by 6 bases; junction bases not matched to a gene: 9. Germline V CDR1 and CDR2: ENHRY, SYGVKD.

This rearrangement joins TRBV7-9 to TRBJ2-1; TRBD2 aligns across 14 bases. V lost 7 bases and J lost 6; bases outside the gene matches: 5. Germline CDR1 reads SEHNR; CDR2 reads FQNEAQ (reference sequence). The CDR3 is 15 residues long. Here the CDR3 DNA reads TGTGCCAGCACCCGAGGGACTAGCGGGAGCAATGAGCAGTTCTTC. Its translation: CASTRGTSGSNEQFF.

In DNA form, the CDR3 reads TGTGCCACCAGCGCCACCGGGACAGCAACCTCGGAGCAGTACTTC. Translated, it gives CATSATGTATSEQYF. This chain uses TRBV15 with TRBJ2-7; 7 bases map to TRBD1. Germline lookup yields CDR1 LNHNV and CDR2 YYDKDF (reference sequence). V gave up 5 bases and J gave up 7 bases; unmatched junction bases: 14. The CDR3 length is 15 residues.

The genes are TRBV30 and TRBJ2-2; 7 nucleotides line up with TRBD2. This CDR3 is built from 14 residues. V was clipped by 1 base and J by 6 bases; unmatched bases: 5. Germline V gene sequence: CDR1 GTSNPN, CDR2 SVGIG (reference sequence). CDR3 in DNA: TGTGCCTGGAGTGCTGGTCGGGGGGCCGGGGAGCTGTTTTTT. Translating it yields CAWSAGRGAGELFF.

This clone has only a few counts. The chain couples TRBV28 to TRBJ1-5, with TRBD1 matching over 7 bases. V lost 5 bases and J lost 3; bases outside the gene matches: 7. CDR3 size: 15 residues. Germline CDR1 MDHEN, CDR2 SYDVKM. The CDR3, as DNA: TGTGCCAGCAGTCCTTCAGGGGGGAACAATCAGCCCCAGCATTTT. It translates to CASSPSGGNNQPQHF. The full variable domain, its missing parts supplied by reference TRBV28 and TRBJ1-5, is DVKVTQSSRYLVKRTGEKVFLECVQDMDHENMFWYRQDPGLGLRLIYFSYDVKMKEKGDIPEGYSVSREKKERFSLILESASTNQTSMYLCASSPSGGNNQPQHFGDGTRLSIL.

Only a few counts were recorded for this clone. The rearrangement uses TRBV11-2 and TRBJ2-1; D is unclear. This CDR3 has 14 amino acids. Trimming took 0 bases from V and 4 from J, leaving 7 bases between them. Germline values: CDR1 SGHAT, CDR2 FQNNGV. CDR3 nucleotides: TGTGCCAGCAGCTTAGATGCTGGGTACAATGAGCAGTTCTTC. Amino acid sequence: CASSLDAGYNEQFF.